What follows are 14 T cell receptor beta chains derived from one specimen sequenced in a study of shared clonotypes between healthy human individuals. TCRdb's copy holds only in-frame clones and misses some; the assay was immunoSEQ multiplex PCR. The sample lists about 2.1 million clones; 85% to 95% were seen once. Naive CD8 cells, CD45RO-negative and positively selected for CCR7, excluded terminally differentiated effector memory CD45RA+ cells. Sequences were obtained from naive CD8+ T cells from PBMCs. The receptors here all came from a man between 18 and 35 years old in good health. Some clones in this sample may be carry-over from other donors' samples.

The chain is built from TRBV27 and TRBJ1-5; D gene unclear. The CDR3 loop spans 13 amino acids. The germline gives CDR1 MNHEY, CDR2 SMNVEV (reference sequence). V lost 0 bases, J lost 6 bases, and 6 bases lay in between. The CDR3 here is CASSLSISQPQHF. CDR3 coding DNA: TGTGCCAGCAGTTTATCGATTAGTCAGCCCCAGCATTTT.

The chain carries TRBV5-6 and TRBJ2-1, with D perhaps being TRBD1 or TRBD2 (5 bases each). Germline-derived CDR1 and CDR2 are SGHDT and YYEEEE. V was cut by 4 bases and J by 0 bases, with 14 bases left in between. This CDR3 has 16 amino acids. The DNA of the CDR3 is TGTGCCAGCAGCCCCCTGTGGGGGAGCTCCTACAATGAGCAGTTCTTC. Its translation: CASSPLWGSSYNEQFF.

V usage is TRBV5-4 and J usage is TRBJ2-5; 14 positions match TRBD2. V lost 4 bases and J lost 4; bases outside the gene matches: 3. CDR3 length: 15 amino acids. Germline CDR1 is SGHNT and CDR2 is YYREEE (reference sequence). This chain's CDR3 is CASSGTSGSRETQYF. The CDR3 DNA reads as TGTGCCAGCAGCGGGACTAGCGGGAGTAGAGAGACCCAGTACTTC.

The chain recombines TRBV7-9 with TRBJ2-5; TRBD2 might be the D (5 bases). Gene TRBJ2-7 matches the end of the DNA better, so the J call may be wrong. The germline CDR1 and CDR2 sequences are SEHNR and FQNEAQ (reference sequence). The CDR3 has 17 amino acids. CDR3 DNA: TGTGCCAGCAGCTGGAACCCCATCTCTTCCCCGGGAATCGAGCAGTACTTC. Encoded protein: CASSWNPISSPGIEQYF.

This chain joins TRBV13 and TRBJ2-4; 9 nucleotides line up with TRBD1. The CDR3 is made up of 13 amino acids. The germline CDR1 and CDR2 sequences are PRHDT and FYEKMQ (reference sequence). After removal of 5 bases from V and 6 bases from J, the junction contained 2 bases not matched to a gene. This CDR3 is CASSQDRGNIQYF. The CDR3 DNA reads as TGTGCCAGCAGCCAGGACAGGGGAAACATTCAGTACTTC.

This chain uses TRBV27 with TRBJ2-2, with D unclear. The germline V and J ends were trimmed by 5 bases and 1 base, with 14 bases remaining between them. The CDR3 extends over 16 amino acids. Germline CDR1 reads MNHEY; CDR2 reads SMNVEV (reference sequence). CDR3 loop: CASSTLQEMNTGELFF. The DNA for the CDR3 is TGTGCCAGCAGTACTCTACAAGAAATGAACACCGGGGAGCTGTTTTTT.

CDR3 in DNA: TGCGCCAGCAGTCAAGTTCGAGACAGCCTCTACGAGCAGTACTTC. This codes for CASSQVRDSLYEQYF. The genes are TRBV23-1 and TRBJ2-7, with D possibly being TRBD1 (5 bases). TRBV23-1 is an open reading frame whose function is uncertain. With 2 bases removed from V and 3 bases from J, the gap between germline ends came to 14 bases. CDR3 size: 15 residues.

The chain uses TRBV7-9 and TRBJ1-1, with 9 positions matching TRBD1. This CDR3 has 15 residues. CDR1 and CDR2 from the germline V gene are SEHNR and FQNEAQ (reference sequence). V trimming: 1 base; J trimming: 3 bases; junction bases outside the gene matches: 3. CDR3 nucleotide sequence: TGTGCCAGCAGCTTAGGACAGGGGGTGGACACTGAAGCTTTCTTT. Translation: CASSLGQGVDTEAFF.

This clone was picked up a small number of times. The rearrangement links TRBV10-3 to TRBJ2-2, with TRBD1 matching 7 bases. This CDR3 spans 17 amino acids. CDR1 is ENHRY and CDR2 is SYGVKD in the germline V gene. V shed 6 bases, J shed 0 bases, and the junction held 10 bases outside the gene matches. CDR3 in amino acids: CAISDPTGTTNTGELFF. CDR3 bases: TGTGCCATCAGCGATCCGACAGGGACGACGAACACCGGGGAGCTGTTTTTT.

Only one count was recorded for this clone. The J gene is TRBJ1-5, the V gene TRBV28; no clear D gene. The CDR3 extends over 12 amino acids. Germline loops: CDR1 MDHEN, CDR2 SYDVKM. V was shortened by 6 bases and J by 2 bases, with 5 bases between the two germline ends. DNA of the CDR3: TGTGCCAGCAGCGGGGGCAATCAGCCCCAGCATTTT. Its protein is CASSGGNQPQHF.

V is TRBV6-1 and J is TRBJ2-7; D might be TRBD1 (6 bases). CDR1 MNHNS and CDR2 SASEGT come from the germline V gene. Trimming pared 4 bases from V and 6 bases from J, leaving 19 bases between. The CDR3 length is 15 residues. CDR3 amino acids: CASSGLQGLVGEQYF. The CDR3 nucleotides are TGTGCCAGCAGTGGGTTACAGGGCTTAGTAGGCGAGCAGTACTTC.

V is TRBV7-9 and J is TRBJ2-2; D ambiguous. Between the trimmed V and J ends, which lost 5 bases and 15 bases, there was a span of 22 bases. This CDR3 has 14 amino acids. CDR1 is SEHNR, CDR2 FQNEAQ, per germline (reference sequence). CDR3 loop: CASSLFEASGLMFF. In DNA, the CDR3 is TGTGCCAGCAGCCTGTTCGAGGCGTCGGGTTTGATGTTTTTT.

This chain connects TRBV7-9 to TRBJ2-4, with 7 bases fitting TRBD2. The CDR3 length is 18 residues. Per the germline V gene, CDR1 is SEHNR and CDR2 is FQNEAQ (reference sequence). Losses at the gene ends were 5 bases for V and 0 bases for J; bases not matched to a gene: 13. DNA of the CDR3: TGTGCCAGCAGCCTCCTCAGTGCGGGAGCCCTAGCCAAAAACATTCAGTACTTC. Its translation: CASSLLSAGALAKNIQYF.

This clone has more than one count but fewer than ten. The rearrangement uses TRBV18 and TRBJ1-5; TRBD1 agrees at 8 bases. The germline CDR1 and CDR2 sequences are KGHSH and LQKENI. There are 15 residues in the CDR3. Unmatched junction bases numbered 9, after V lost 8 bases and J lost 3 bases. The CDR3 DNA follows: TGTGCCAGCGGAGTGGGCAGGGGGCTCAATCAGCCCCAGCATTTT. This encodes CASGVGRGLNQPQHF.